The clone carrying this T cell receptor (beta chain) was seen many times. This sample was included in a study of blood T cells in healthy people across ages. The extraction recovered at least 5.5 micrograms of total RNA per sample. A second PCR, run for roughly 7 to 12 cycles, used a sample-barcoded 5' primer plus a J-beta primer mix. Each cDNA was tagged by a template-switch adaptor containing 12 random nucleotides. TCRdb redid the calling of the 5' RACE reads with MiXCR, one entry per CDR3 protein. This table holds fewer than 800,000 distinct CDR3 sequences, approximately 50% found once. Trimming took 5 bases from V and 0 from J, leaving 5 bases between them. Germline loops: CDR1 SQVTM, CDR2 ANQGSEA. This CDR3 region has 11 residues.

The TCR originated in a woman aged 60-75 years in good health. Sequencing was performed on blood. The genes are TRBV29-1 and TRBJ2-7; D is unclear. The CDR3 region has the DNA TGCAGCGTTAAGAGCTCCTACGAGCAGTACTTC. It is translated as CSVKSSYEQYF.